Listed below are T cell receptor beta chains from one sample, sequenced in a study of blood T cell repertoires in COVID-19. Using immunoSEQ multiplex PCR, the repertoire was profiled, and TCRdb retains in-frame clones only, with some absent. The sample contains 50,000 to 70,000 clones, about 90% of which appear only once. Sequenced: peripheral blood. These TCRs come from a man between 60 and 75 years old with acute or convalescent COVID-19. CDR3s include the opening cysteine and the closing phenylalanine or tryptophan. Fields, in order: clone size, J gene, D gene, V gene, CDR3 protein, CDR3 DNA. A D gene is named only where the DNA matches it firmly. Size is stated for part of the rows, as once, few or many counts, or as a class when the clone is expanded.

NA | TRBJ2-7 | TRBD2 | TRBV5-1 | CASSLASGPAGSYEQYF | TGCGCCAGCAGCTTGGCCTCAGGCCCAGCGGGGTCCTACGAGCAGTACTTC
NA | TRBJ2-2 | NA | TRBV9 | CASSVAEGVKGELFF | TGTGCCAGCAGCGTAGCAGAGGGGGTAAAGGGGGAGCTGTTTTTT
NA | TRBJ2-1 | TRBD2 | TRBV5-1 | CASGLAGAGNEQFF | TGCGCCAGCGGACTAGCGGGAGCGGGCAATGAGCAGTTCTTC
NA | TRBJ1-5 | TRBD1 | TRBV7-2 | CASSLAGDRYQPQHF | TGTGCCAGCAGCTTAGCGGGGGACAGATATCAGCCCCAGCATTTT
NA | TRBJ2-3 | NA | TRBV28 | CASSTTSTDTQYF | TGTGCCAGCAGTACCACTAGCACAGATACGCAGTATTTT
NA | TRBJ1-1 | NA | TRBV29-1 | CSVEDLYTGAMNTEAFF | TGCAGCGTTGAAGATCTTTATACAGGCGCTATGAACACTGAAGCTTTCTTT
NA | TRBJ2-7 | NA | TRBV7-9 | CASSLYPGSSYEQYF | TGTGCCAGCAGCTTATATCCGGGTTCATCCTACGAGCAGTACTTC
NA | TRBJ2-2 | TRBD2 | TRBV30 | CAWTKGLAAGELFF | TGTGCCTGGACTAAAGGACTAGCGGCCGGGGAGCTGTTTTTT
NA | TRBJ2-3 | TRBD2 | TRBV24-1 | CATSGSTSGTPDTQYF | TGTGCCACCAGTGGCTCGACTAGCGGGACCCCAGATACGCAGTATTTT
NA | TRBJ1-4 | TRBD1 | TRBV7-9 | CASSLRTGGEKLFF | TGTGCCAGCAGCTTAAGGACAGGGGGCGAAAAACTGTTTTTT
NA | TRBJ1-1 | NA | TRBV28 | CASSLFTGPNTEAFF | TGTGCCAGCAGTTTATTTACTGGGCCGAACACTGAAGCTTTCTTT
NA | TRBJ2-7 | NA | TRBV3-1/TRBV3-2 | CASSQEGRGLYEQYF | TGTGCCAGCAGCCAAGAGGGGCGGGGTTTGTACGAGCAGTACTTC
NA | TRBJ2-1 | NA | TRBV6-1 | CASSEDGVREQFF | TGTGCCAGCAGTGAAGATGGAGTAAGGGAGCAGTTCTTC
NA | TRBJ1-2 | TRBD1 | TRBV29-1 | CSAGTGFGYGYTF | TGCAGCGCCGGGACAGGGTTTGGGTATGGCTACACCTTC
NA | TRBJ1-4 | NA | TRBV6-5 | CASSHTFGADEKLFF | TGTGCCAGCAGCCACACCTTTGGGGCCGATGAAAAACTGTTTTTT
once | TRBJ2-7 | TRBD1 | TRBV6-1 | CASSERTGEYEQYF | TGTGCCAGCAGTGAGCGGACAGGGGAATACGAGCAGTACTTC
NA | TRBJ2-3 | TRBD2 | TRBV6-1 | CASSEAKTSGGTDTQYF | TGTGCCAGCAGTGAAGCGAAGACTAGCGGGGGGACAGATACGCAGTATTTT
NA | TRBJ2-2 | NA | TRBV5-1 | CASSTGRGESGELFF | TGCGCCAGCAGCACGGGCAGGGGGGAATCCGGGGAGCTGTTTTTT
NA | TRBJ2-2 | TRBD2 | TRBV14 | CASSQGGLAGPNTGELFF | TGTGCCAGCAGCCAAGGGGGACTAGCGGGACCAAACACCGGGGAGCTGTTTTTT
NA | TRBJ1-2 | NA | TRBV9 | CASSDRPSVNYGYTF | TGTGCCAGCAGCGATCGTCCCAGTGTTAACTATGGCTACACCTTC
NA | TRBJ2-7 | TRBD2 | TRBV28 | CASRFTGTITYEQYF | TGTGCCAGCAGGTTTACCGGGACTATTACCTACGAGCAGTACTTC
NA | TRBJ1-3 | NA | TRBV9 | CASSSQAGSGNTIYF | TGTGCCAGCAGCTCTCAGGCTGGCTCTGGAAACACCATATATTTT
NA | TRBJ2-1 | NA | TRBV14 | CASSPTIAEQFF | TGTGCCAGCAGCCCCACTATCGCTGAGCAGTTCTTC
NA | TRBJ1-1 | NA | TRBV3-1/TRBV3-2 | CASSITANTEAFF | TGTGCCAGCAGCATCACAGCTAACACTGAAGCTTTCTTT
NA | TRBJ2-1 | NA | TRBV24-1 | CATSDLAVSSYNEQFF | TGTGCCACCAGTGATTTAGCGGTCAGCTCCTACAATGAGCAGTTCTTC
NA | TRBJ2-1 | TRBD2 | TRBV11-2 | CASSPGTSGNEQFF | TGTGCCAGCAGCCCCGGGACTAGTGGGAATGAGCAGTTCTTC
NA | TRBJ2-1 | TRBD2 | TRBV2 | CASTYQAGANEQFF | TGTGCCAGCACCTACCAAGCGGGAGCGAATGAGCAGTTCTTC
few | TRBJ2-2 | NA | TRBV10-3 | CAIGRGNTGELFF | TGTGCCATTGGTCGGGGGAACACCGGGGAGCTGTTTTTT
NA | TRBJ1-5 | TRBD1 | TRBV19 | CASTRGQSNNQPQHF | TGTGCCAGTACCCGGGGACAGTCGAACAATCAGCCCCAGCATTTT
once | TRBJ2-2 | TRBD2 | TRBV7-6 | CASSFAGTSLNTGELFF | TGTGCCAGCAGCTTTGCCGGGACTAGCCTGAACACCGGGGAGCTGTTTTTT
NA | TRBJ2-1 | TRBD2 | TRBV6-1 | CASSEKTSGRNEQFF | TGTGCCAGCAGTGAAAAGACTAGCGGGAGGAATGAGCAGTTCTTC
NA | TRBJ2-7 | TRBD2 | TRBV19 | CASSGAGGPYEQYF | TGTGCCAGTAGTGGCGCGGGAGGGCCGTACGAGCAGTACTTC
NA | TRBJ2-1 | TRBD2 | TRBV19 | CASSIRGSGRPSSYNEQFF | TGTGCCAGTAGTATACGGGGTAGCGGGAGGCCCAGCTCCTACAATGAGCAGTTCTTC
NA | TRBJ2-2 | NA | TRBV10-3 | CAIRTTTTGELFF | TGTGCCATCAGGACTACCACCACCGGGGAGCTGTTTTTT
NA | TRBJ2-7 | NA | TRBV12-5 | CASRSHTSYEQYF | TGTGCTAGTCGCAGTCACACCTCCTACGAGCAGTACTTC
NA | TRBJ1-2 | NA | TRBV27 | CASSLNRETNYGYTF | TGTGCCAGCAGTTTAAACAGGGAGACTAACTATGGCTACACCTTC
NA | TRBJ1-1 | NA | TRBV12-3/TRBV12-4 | CASSLAQSEAFF | TGTGCCAGCAGTTTAGCACAGTCTGAAGCTTTCTTT